This section outlines one T cell receptor beta chain sequence together with its context. Its antigen is currently unknown. CDR1 is PRHDT, CDR2 FYEKMQ, per germline (reference sequence). V was pared by 5 bases and J by 3 bases, with 11 bases between. The CDR3 has 13 amino acids. Clones were sequenced by immunoSEQ multiplex PCR, and TCRdb holds only the in-frame ones, with some missing. Seen here are around 150,000 clones, 80% to 95% observed once, and the top ten hold approximately 7%. This entry comes from a study of T cell responses to AZD1222 COVID-19 vaccine. Overall study findings and caveats: Most donors were white British and more were female, and clonal diversity was possibly underestimated.

The sequence was obtained from an adult who received the AZD1222 COVID-19 vaccine. Sample: peripheral blood, taken 28 days after the second AZD1222 dose. This chain uses TRBV13 with TRBJ2-7, with D unresolved. This CDR3 is CASSGMGFYEQYF. The CDR3 DNA reads as TGTGCCAGCAGCGGGATGGGTTTCTACGAGCAGTACTTC.